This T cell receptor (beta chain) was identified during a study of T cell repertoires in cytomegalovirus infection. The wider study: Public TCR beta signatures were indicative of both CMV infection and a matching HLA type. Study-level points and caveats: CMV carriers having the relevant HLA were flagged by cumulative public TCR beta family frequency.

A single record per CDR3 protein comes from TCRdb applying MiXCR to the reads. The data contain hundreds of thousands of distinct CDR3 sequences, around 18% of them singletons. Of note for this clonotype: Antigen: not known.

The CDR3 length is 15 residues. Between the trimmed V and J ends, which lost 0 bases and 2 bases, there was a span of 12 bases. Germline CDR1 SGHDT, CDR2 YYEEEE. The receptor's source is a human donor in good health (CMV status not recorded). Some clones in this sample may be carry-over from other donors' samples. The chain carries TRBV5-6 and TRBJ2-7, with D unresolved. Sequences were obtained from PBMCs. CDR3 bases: TGTGCCAGCAGCTTGGTTCTCAGACGAACCTACGAGCAGTACTTC. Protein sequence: CASSLVLRRTYEQYF.